What follows are 22 T cell receptor beta chains derived from one specimen sequenced in a study of T-cell reconstitution after alpha-beta-depleted transplantation in children. Unique molecular identifiers were built into the TCRbeta library. From the PCR reads, TCRdb called clonotypes with MiXCR, one entry per CDR3 protein. The repertoire consists of over 400,000 distinct CDR3 sequences, with approximately 12% occurring once and the leading ten covering more than 5.5%. The sample here was PBMCs from the stem cell graft donor, taken from the stem cell graft. The receptors derive from a human donor who donated a stem cell graft to a child with combined immunodeficiency.

This clonotype was recorded a few times. The CDR3 sequence: CASRATSGSDEQYF. CDR3 nucleotide sequence: TGCGCCAGCAGAGCGACTAGCGGGAGCGACGAGCAGTACTTC. The J gene is TRBJ2-7, the V gene TRBV5-1; 12 nucleotides align to TRBD2. The ends lost 5 bases at V and 5 bases at J; junction bases unmatched: 5. This CDR3 region has 14 residues. Germline CDR1 SGHRS, CDR2 YFSETQ.

This clonotype was detected many times. V gene TRBV7-9 combines with J gene TRBJ2-2; 8 positions match TRBD2. Germline V gives CDR1 SEHNR, CDR2 FQNEAQ (reference sequence). V shed 5 bases, J shed 1 base, and the junction held 6 bases outside the gene matches. The CDR3 sequence is 16 residues long. This CDR3 is CASSGRLALNTGELFF. The CDR3 region has the DNA TGTGCCAGCAGCGGACGACTAGCGTTGAACACCGGGGAGCTGTTTTTT.

This clonotype was seen a few times. The CDR3, as DNA: TGTGCCAGCAGTGCCGGGACAGGGGTTGTATCGGGCACAGATACGCAGTATTTT. This codes for CASSAGTGVVSGTDTQYF. The chain recombines TRBV12-3 or TRBV12-4 with TRBJ2-3; 10 nucleotides align to TRBD1. V lost 5 bases and J lost 1; bases outside the gene matches: 12. This CDR3 has 18 residues.

Many counts were recorded for this clonotype. The CDR3 DNA follows: TGTGCCAGCAGCTTCCAGCGGGGACGCACAGATACGCAGTATTTT. This gives the protein CASSFQRGRTDTQYF. J is TRBJ2-3 and V is TRBV12-3 or TRBV12-4; TRBD2 agrees at 7 bases. V shed 6 bases and J 1 base; nucleotides not matched to a gene: 7. The CDR3 totals 15 residues.

This clonotype was recorded a few times. This chain connects TRBV6-2 or TRBV6-3 to TRBJ1-2; 9 nucleotides match TRBD1. The V and J ends lost 4 bases and 8 bases, in that order; junction bases with no gene match: 20. The length of the CDR3 is 18 residues. Per germline, CDR1 MNHEY and CDR2 SVGEGT. The CDR3 here is CASSWTRDREGNSHGYTF. The CDR3 nucleotides are TGTGCCAGCAGTTGGACCCGGGACAGGGAAGGTAATTCGCACGGCTACACCTTC.

This clonotype was counted many times. This chain uses TRBV11-1 with TRBJ1-1; unclear D gene. V was pared by 1 base and J by 2 bases, with 14 bases between. This CDR3 comprises 16 residues. Germline-derived CDR1 and CDR2 are SGHAT and FQDESV (reference sequence). CDR3 sequence (DNA): TGTGCCAGCAGCTTAGAGTACGGAGGGATCAACACTGAAGCTTTCTTT. Protein sequence: CASSLEYGGINTEAFF.

This clonotype was picked up a small number of times. The rearrangement uses TRBV12-3 or TRBV12-4 and TRBJ2-1; 8 bases line up with TRBD2. The CDR3 extends over 15 amino acids. J was trimmed by 12 bases and V by 3 bases; bases with no gene match: 13. The CDR3, as DNA: TGTGCCAGCAGTTTCGAAGCGGGAGTCCCGAGTCGGCAGTTCTTC. Translating it yields CASSFEAGVPSRQFF.

This sequence joins TRBV27 and TRBJ2-1; the D is unclear. Germline V gene sequence: CDR1 MNHEY, CDR2 SMNVEV (reference sequence). V shed 6 bases and J shed 11 bases, with 14 bases lying between them. This CDR3 contains 12 residues. The CDR3 DNA sequence: TGTGCCAGCAGAAATGATCCAAACCAGCAGTTCTTC. This translates into CASRNDPNQQFF.

This chain joins TRBV29-1 and TRBJ1-2; a weak D match, TRBD1 (5 bases). Germline-derived CDR1 and CDR2 are SQVTM and ANQGSEA. The CDR3 has 11 amino acids. Trimming took off 7 bases at V and 6 bases at J, with 12 bases between the two ends. The CDR3: CSGRGDNGYTF. The CDR3 bases are TGCAGCGGGCGGGGGGATAATGGCTACACCTTC.

The sample holds a few counts of this clonotype. The V call is TRBV20-1, the J call TRBJ2-3, with D possibly being TRBD2 (6 bases). From germline, CDR1 is DFQATT and CDR2 SNEGSKA (reference sequence). V was shortened by 1 base and J by 4 bases, with 12 bases between the two germline ends. The CDR3 is 14 amino acids. The CDR3, as DNA: TGCAGTGCTAGAGTGGAGGGAGGCCCAGATACGCAGTATTTT. This translates into CSARVEGGPDTQYF.

This clonotype has more than one count but fewer than ten. The rearrangement links TRBV24-1 to TRBJ2-1; D is tentatively TRBD1 or TRBD2 (5 bases each). The CDR3 consists of 16 residues. V lost 2 bases and J 3 bases, leaving 13 bases between the germline ends. Looked up from germline, CDR1 is KGHDR and CDR2 is SFDVKD. CDR3 in amino acids: CATSDSRELYYNEQFF. In DNA, the CDR3 is TGTGCCACCAGTGATTCCAGGGAGCTATACTACAATGAGCAGTTCTTC.

This clonotype showed up just a few times. The chain is built from TRBV6-2 or TRBV6-3 and TRBJ1-1, with D unclear. This CDR3 has 15 amino acids. The V gene's germline CDR1 is MNHEY and CDR2 SVGEGT. V lost 6 bases and J 1 base, leaving 15 bases between the germline ends. DNA of the CDR3: TGTGCCAGCAGCCCCCTGGCAGGATGGAACACTGAAGCTTTCTTT. This gives the protein CASSPLAGWNTEAFF.

The V and J genes are TRBV20-1 and TRBJ2-2; 14 nucleotides align to TRBD2. The J segment lost 1 base and the V segment lost 5 bases, leaving 6 bases of the junction unmatched. CDR1 is DFQATT and CDR2 is SNEGSKA in the germline V gene (reference sequence). The CDR3 contains 17 residues. Written as DNA, the CDR3 is TGCAGTGCTCAGGGACTAGCGGGGGCCTTGAACACCGGGGAGCTGTTTTTT. This codes for CSAQGLAGALNTGELFF.

This clonotype has just a few counts. The V gene is TRBV7-9, the J gene TRBJ2-6; weak D call: TRBD1 (6 bases). The germline gives CDR1 SEHNR, CDR2 FQNEAQ (reference sequence). There are 16 residues in the CDR3. V was shortened by 4 bases and J by 2 bases, with 12 bases between the two germline ends. As DNA, the CDR3 is TGTGCCAGCAGCTCCACAAACAGGGCTGGGGCCAACGTCCTGACTTTC. This translates into CASSSTNRAGANVLTF.

This clonotype was observed a handful of times. The chain joins TRBV18 to TRBJ2-1; TRBD2 might be the D (5 bases). In germline, CDR1 is KGHSH, CDR2 LQKENI. The V gene lost 8 bases and the J gene lost 5 bases, with 13 bases spanning the gap. This CDR3 has 13 residues. This chain's CDR3 is CASASAVNNEQFF. As DNA, the CDR3 is TGTGCCAGCGCGTCAGCGGTAAACAATGAGCAGTTCTTC.

The V gene is TRBV29-1, the J gene TRBJ2-1; 9 bases map to TRBD2. The germline CDR1 and CDR2 sequences are SQVTM and ANQGSEA. This CDR3 is 17 amino acids long. V shed 2 bases and J 4 bases; nucleotides not matched to a gene: 12. The CDR3 region is CSVESATRAGGYNEQFF. The CDR3 region has the DNA TGCAGCGTTGAATCTGCAACTCGAGCGGGAGGTTACAATGAGCAGTTCTTC.

The chain has TRBV30 and TRBJ2-7, with 8 bases matching TRBD2. Germline V gene lookup returns CDR1 GTSNPN and CDR2 SVGIG (reference sequence). This CDR3 spans 14 amino acids. J lost 5 bases, V lost 0 bases, and 6 bases had no gene match. In DNA form, the CDR3 reads TGTGCCTGGAGTGTTAGCGGGGCTTCTCACGAGCAGTACTTC. Encoded protein: CAWSVSGASHEQYF.

This clonotype was counted between two and nine times. The genes are TRBV6-2 or TRBV6-3 and TRBJ2-1; D remains unclear. Germline V gene lookup returns CDR1 MNHEY and CDR2 SVGEGT. The CDR3 contains 16 residues. V dropped 1 base and J dropped 3 bases, with 13 bases sitting between them. The DNA for the CDR3 is TGTGCCAGCAGTTACTTGCGGCAGCAGGACTACAATGAGCAGTTCTTC. Amino acids: CASSYLRQQDYNEQFF.

This clonotype was observed a few times. The rearrangement joins TRBV27 to TRBJ2-5; D is possibly TRBD2 (7 bases). V shed 2 bases and J shed 6 bases, with 16 bases lying between them. Germline-derived CDR1 and CDR2 are MNHEY and SMNVEV (reference sequence). The CDR3 spans 15 residues. The CDR3 loop reads CASSLRGEGWQTQYF. The CDR3 bases are TGTGCCAGCAGTTTAAGGGGGGAGGGGTGGCAGACCCAGTACTTC.

The chain couples TRBV27 to TRBJ2-7; D remains ambiguous. V lost 7 bases and J lost 7, with 23 bases in between. Looked up from germline, CDR1 is MNHEY and CDR2 is SMNVEV (reference sequence). CDR3 length equals 15 residues. CDR3: CASTSHLDAAEEQYF. CDR3 nucleotides: TGTGCCAGCACCTCTCACTTGGACGCGGCTGAGGAGCAGTACTTC.

The V gene is TRBV12-3 or TRBV12-4, the J gene TRBJ2-5, with 12 positions matching TRBD2. V gave up 0 bases and J gave up 1 base; unmatched junction bases: 6. There are 18 residues in the CDR3. The CDR3 bases are TGTGCCAGCAGTTTAGCCCTAGCGGGGGGGCCGATCCAAGAGACCCAGTACTTC. Amino acid sequence: CASSLALAGGPIQETQYF.

This clonotype has ten or more counts. This chain connects TRBV5-1 to TRBJ2-7, with a possible D match to TRBD1 (7 bases). V lost 2 bases and J lost 5, with 17 bases in between. This CDR3 is 15 amino acids long. The V gene's germline CDR1 is SGHRS and CDR2 YFSETQ. The CDR3: CASSLQQGQRDEQYF. In nucleotides, the CDR3 is TGCGCCAGCAGCTTACAACAGGGGCAGCGGGACGAGCAGTACTTC.